These 23 T cell receptor beta chains were sequenced from one sample in a study of persistence of HIV-infected CD4 T cells. These receptors' antigens are unknown. The immunoSEQ assay was version 4, run in survey mode. Data came from immunoSEQ multiplex PCR; TCRdb stores just in-frame clones and leaves some out. The sample consists of 36,000 or so clones, approximately 85% of them appearing once. Cells were stimulated with overlapping HIV-1 Gag 15-mer peptides. Memory cells lacking CD40L and CD69 with high CD45RO were sorted. The sequences come from cultured CD4+ T cells from PBMCs, collected from a patient who received antiretroviral therapy. Receptors originate from an adult with HIV. The donor label of this sample is uncertain.

V gene TRBV4-1 combines with J gene TRBJ1-2; D not certain. Germline-derived CDR1 and CDR2 are MGHRA and YSYEKL. The CDR3 contains 15 residues. The V end was cut by 0 bases, the J end by 4 bases, with 12 bases between. CDR3 sequence: CASSQDHNRGYGYTF. The CDR3 DNA sequence: TGCGCCAGCAGCCAAGATCATAACAGAGGCTATGGCTACACCTTC.

CDR3 region: CASSVGSNEQFF. CDR3 DNA sequence: TGCGCCAGCAGCGTAGGGAGTAATGAGCAGTTCTTC. The chain is built from TRBV5-1 and TRBJ2-1; D perhaps matches TRBD2 (5 bases). This CDR3 spans 12 amino acids. The germline gives CDR1 SGHRS, CDR2 YFSETQ. Trimming stripped 4 bases from V and 7 bases from J, with 9 bases between.

The chain carries TRBV18 and TRBJ2-5; TRBD2 might be the D (5 bases). Germline CDR1 and CDR2: KGHSH and LQKENI. Trimming shortened V by 3 bases and J by 4 bases, and 15 bases separated the two germline ends. The CDR3 sequence is 15 residues long. CDR3 bases: TGTGCCAGCTCACCGCTTTTGGGGAGCGGAGAGACCCAGTACTTC. Amino acids: CASSPLLGSGETQYF.

This chain connects TRBV5-1 to TRBJ2-3; D remains ambiguous. With 0 bases removed from V and 2 bases from J, the gap between germline ends came to 10 bases. The CDR3 has 15 amino acids. CDR1 is SGHRS, CDR2 YFSETQ, per germline. The CDR3 loop reads CASSLEGSLTDTQYF. Written as DNA, the CDR3 is TGCGCCAGCAGCTTGGAGGGTTCCCTCACAGATACGCAGTATTTT.

The chain links TRBV9 to TRBJ1-2; D is undetermined. CDR3 length equals 14 residues. Germline V lookup: CDR1 SGDLS, CDR2 YYNGEE. Deletions cut 0 bases from V and 2 bases from J, with 8 bases between. The CDR3 loop is CASSVAGGNYGYTF. The CDR3 DNA is TGTGCCAGCAGCGTAGCGGGAGGGAACTATGGCTACACCTTC.

The J gene is TRBJ1-4, the V gene TRBV18, with 7 bases matching TRBD1. This CDR3 is 15 amino acids long. Germline V gene lookup returns CDR1 KGHSH and CDR2 LQKENI. V gave up 3 bases and J gave up 7 bases; unmatched junction bases: 8. The CDR3 spells CASSPSGTVPEKLFF. The DNA of the CDR3 is TGTGCCAGCTCACCGTCCGGGACAGTCCCTGAAAAACTGTTTTTT. Filled out from reference TRBV18 and TRBJ1-4, the complete variable domain reads NAGVMQNPRHLVRRRGQEARLRCSPMKGHSHVYWYRQLPEEGLKFMVYLQKENIIDESGMPKERFSAEFPKEGPSILRIQQVVRGDSAAYFCASSPSGTVPEKLFFGSGTQLSVL.

The genes are TRBV5-1 and TRBJ1-1; no firm D call. The germline V gene has CDR1 SGHRS and CDR2 YFSETQ. V lost 3 bases to trimming and J lost 0 bases, with 9 bases between them. This CDR3 is built from 14 residues. The CDR3 coding sequence is TGCGCCAGCAGCTGGTTAGACATGAACACTGAAGCTTTCTTT. Translating it yields CASSWLDMNTEAFF.

In DNA form, the CDR3 reads TGCGCCAGCAGTAATAGCGGGGGAACTTACTACGAGCAGTACTTC. Translated: CASSNSGGTYYEQYF. The V call is TRBV5-1, the J call TRBJ2-7; 9 nucleotides match TRBD2. Germline lookup yields CDR1 SGHRS and CDR2 YFSETQ. The trim removed 5 bases at V and 3 bases at J, leaving 9 bases unmatched. This CDR3 has 15 residues.

The genes are TRBV5-4 and TRBJ2-1, with TRBD1 identical over 7 bases. The CDR3 runs to 15 residues. Germline-derived CDR1 and CDR2 are SGHNT and YYREEE (reference sequence). The V gene end was trimmed by 3 bases and the J gene end by 4 bases; junction bases not matched to a gene: 7. The CDR3 DNA reads TGTGCCAGCAGCTCCAAGGACAGGCCGTACAATGAGCAGTTCTTC. Protein product: CASSSKDRPYNEQFF.

The J gene is TRBJ2-1, the V gene TRBV6-2 or TRBV6-3; the D gene is possibly TRBD2 (6 bases). The CDR3 runs to 14 residues. Germline V gene data show CDR1 as MNHEY and CDR2 as SVGEGT. V dropped 5 bases and J dropped 5 bases, with 13 bases sitting between them. CDR3 nucleotides: TGTGCCAGCAGTCATCCCGGGGGTCACAATGAGCAGTTCTTC. It encodes CASSHPGGHNEQFF.

The J gene is TRBJ1-1, the V gene TRBV7-3; weak D call: TRBD1 (5 bases). CDR3 size: 15 residues. Germline values: CDR1 SGHTA, CDR2 FQGTGA. The V and J ends lost 2 bases and 1 base respectively, with 11 bases between them. CDR3 sequence: CASSLGGRRNTEAFF. The CDR3 nucleotides are TGTGCCAGCAGCTTAGGGGGACGGAGGAACACTGAAGCTTTCTTT.

This rearrangement joins TRBV18 to TRBJ2-3; D remains unclear. The CDR3 runs to 12 residues. Germline V gene sequence: CDR1 KGHSH, CDR2 LQKENI. V dropped 6 bases and J dropped 5 bases, with 9 bases sitting between them. DNA of the CDR3: TGTGCCAGCTCGCCGAATCAAGATACGCAGTATTTT. Amino acid sequence: CASSPNQDTQYF.

The V and J genes are TRBV30 and TRBJ2-2, with unresolved D. The V gene lost 4 bases and the J gene lost 6 bases, with 6 bases spanning the gap. The CDR3 runs 11 residues. Per germline, CDR1 GTSNPN and CDR2 SVGIG (reference sequence). In DNA form, the CDR3 reads TGTGCCTGGAATGGGGCCGGGGAGCTGTTTTTT. Translation gives CAWNGAGELFF.

The chain is built from TRBV9 and TRBJ1-1; weak D call: TRBD1 (6 bases). V shed 3 bases and J shed 1 base, with 13 bases lying between them. This CDR3 has 15 residues. The germline V gene has CDR1 SGDLS and CDR2 YYNGEE. CDR3 in amino acids: CASSAQGRRNTEAFF. As DNA, the CDR3 is TGTGCCAGCAGCGCACAGGGAAGGAGGAACACTGAAGCTTTCTTT.

The J gene is TRBJ2-2, the V gene TRBV7-3, with 9 bases identical to TRBD2. This CDR3 comprises 15 residues. In germline, CDR1 is SGHTA, CDR2 FQGTGA. V shed 5 bases and J 6 bases; nucleotides not matched to a gene: 7. CDR3: CASSDAGGLAGELFF. CDR3 sequence (DNA): TGTGCCAGCAGCGACGCGGGGGGGCTCGCCGGGGAGCTGTTTTTT.

CDR3 DNA sequence: TGTGCCAGCAGCCAAGCAGGCTTACGAACAGATACGCAGTATTTT. This codes for CASSQAGLRTDTQYF. The chain carries TRBV3-1 (or the pseudogene TRBV3-2) and TRBJ2-3; no clear D gene. The CDR3 consists of 15 residues. The germline V and J ends were trimmed by 1 base and 3 bases, with 11 bases remaining between them. From germline, CDR1 is LGHDT and CDR2 YNNKEL (reference sequence).

This clone was picked up a small number of times. The gene calls are TRBV20-1 and TRBJ1-1; D is undetermined. This CDR3 comprises 11 residues. Germline values: CDR1 DFQATT, CDR2 SNEGSKA (reference sequence). The CDR3 region has the DNA TGCAGCGGGTCTGGTAACACTGAAGCTTTCTTT. Protein product: CSGSGNTEAFF.

This clone was recorded once. The chain uses TRBV2 and TRBJ1-4; TRBD1 might be the D (5 bases). Between the trimmed V and J ends, which lost 7 bases and 7 bases, there was a span of 13 bases. Germline V gene data show CDR1 as SNHLY and CDR2 as FYNNEI. This CDR3 spans 13 amino acids. CDR3 nucleotide sequence: TGTGCCAGCATCGGAAGAAGGGGTGAAAAACTGTTTTTT. Translating gives CASIGRRGEKLFF.

The chain combines TRBV4-1 with TRBJ2-1, with D possibly TRBD2 on 6 matching bases. The V end lost 4 bases, the J end lost 5 bases, and 18 bases lay between the germline ends. Germline CDR1 is MGHRA and CDR2 is YSYEKL. The CDR3 runs 16 residues. The CDR3 protein is CASSPADYRGDNEQFF. In DNA, the CDR3 is TGCGCCAGCAGCCCCGCGGACTACCGCGGGGACAATGAGCAGTTCTTC.

J is TRBJ2-4 and V is TRBV14, with 11 bases lining up with TRBD2. CDR1 is SGHDN, CDR2 FVKESK, per germline. The length of the CDR3 is 16 residues. The V segment lost 3 bases and the J segment 7 bases; nucleotides outside the gene matches: 8. The CDR3 loop is CASSQFSGGAWNIQYF. CDR3 nucleotides: TGTGCCAGCAGCCAGTTTAGCGGGGGGGCCTGGAACATTCAGTACTTC.

The chain uses TRBV18 and TRBJ2-2, with 13 bases matching TRBD2. This CDR3 is built from 17 residues. Germline-derived CDR1 and CDR2 are KGHSH and LQKENI. Germline trimming cut 3 bases from V and 5 bases from J; bases unmatched to any gene: 6. For the CDR3, the DNA is TGTGCCAGCTCACCTCGCGGACTAGCGGGGGTAACCGGGGAGCTGTTTTTT. Encoded protein: CASSPRGLAGVTGELFF.

This rearrangement joins TRBV3-1 (or the pseudogene TRBV3-2) to TRBJ1-4; unclear D gene. V gave up 4 bases and J gave up 6 bases, with 18 bases separating them. The CDR3 is 16 residues long. Germline values: CDR1 LGHDT, CDR2 YNNKEL (reference sequence). DNA for the CDR3: TGTGCCAGCAGCCGCACCAGACCCTCATTGGATGAAAAACTGTTTTTT. Amino acid sequence: CASSRTRPSLDEKLFF.

This chain joins TRBV27 and TRBJ2-7; the match to TRBD2 covers 8 bases. The germline V gene encodes CDR1 MNHEY and CDR2 SMNVEV (reference sequence). The CDR3 is 14 amino acids. V lost 5 bases, J lost 9 bases, and 12 bases stayed unmatched. The CDR3 bases are TGTGCCAGCAGTCCGCAGTCCGGGGGGGGGCCGCAGTACGTC. It specifies CASSPQSGGGPQYV.